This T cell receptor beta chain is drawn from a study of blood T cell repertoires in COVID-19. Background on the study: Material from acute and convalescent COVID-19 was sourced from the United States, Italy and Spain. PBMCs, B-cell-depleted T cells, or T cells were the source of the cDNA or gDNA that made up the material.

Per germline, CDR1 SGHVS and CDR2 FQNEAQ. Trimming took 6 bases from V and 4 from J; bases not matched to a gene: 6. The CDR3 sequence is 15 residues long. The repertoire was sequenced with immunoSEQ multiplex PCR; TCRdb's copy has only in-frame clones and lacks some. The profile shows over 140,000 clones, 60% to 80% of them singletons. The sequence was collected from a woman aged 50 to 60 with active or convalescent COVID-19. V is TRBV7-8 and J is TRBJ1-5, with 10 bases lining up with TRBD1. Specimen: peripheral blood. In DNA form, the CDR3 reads TGTGCCAGCAGGAACAGGGACAGGGGTAATCAGCCCCAGCATTTT. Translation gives CASRNRDRGNQPQHF.